This T cell receptor (delta chain) was sequenced for a study of gamma-delta chains in newborns, infants, children. At the level of the study: Microbial exposure reportedly drives polyclonal innate γδ T cell expansion after birth.

This clone is labeled medium-sized (0.01 to 0.1%). The same CDR3 is also encoded by other DNA sequences in this sample. In germline, CDR1 is GEAIGNYY, CDR2 EKD. This CDR3 comprises 18 residues. Trimming removed 0 bases from V and 0 bases from J, with 11 bases in between. TCRdb made new clone calls on the reads using CATT. The sample has roughly 4,300 delta-chain clones, 6.2% seen once; the top ten hold about 15%. Input material: blood. This TCR came from a child who was a newborn, infant or young child, either healthy, febrile or measles-vaccinated (not recorded which). J is TRDJ3 and V is TRDV2, with D unresolved. The CDR3 coding sequence is TGTGCCTGTGACACCGCCGGGCCAAGCTCCTGGGACACCCGACAGATGTTTTTC. This translates into CACDTAGPSSWDTRQMFF.